This T cell receptor beta chain is drawn from a study of control samples from healthy donors and cancer patients. After removal of 5 bases from V and 1 base from J, the junction contained 6 bases not matched to a gene. Germline-derived CDR1 and CDR2 are MNHEY and SMNVEV (reference sequence). The CDR3 is made up of 17 amino acids. TCRdb's copy holds only in-frame clones and misses some; the assay was immunoSEQ multiplex PCR. Here the sample spans roughly 88,000 clones, just over 90% being singletons. V usage is TRBV27 and J usage is TRBJ2-6; 9 bases agree with TRBD1. Sequencing input: blood. The clonotype originates from a man between 18 and 35 years old in good health. CDR3 DNA sequence: TGTGCCAGCAGTGAAGGACAGGGGCCTTCTGGGGCCAACGTCCTGACTTTC. Translating gives CASSEGQGPSGANVLTF.